These 13 T cell receptor beta chains were sequenced from one sample in a study of blood T cell repertoires in COVID-19. TCRdb's copy holds only in-frame clones and misses some; the assay was immunoSEQ multiplex PCR. The data hold under 75,000 clones, with nearly 90% observed a single time. The sequencing sample was made of peripheral blood. The receptors were gathered from a man aged 50-60 years with active COVID-19.

CDR3 nucleotide sequence: TGTGCCAGCAGCTTAAATCGAATCGGGGAAGCTGGGGCCAACGTCCTGACTTTC. This gives the protein CASSLNRIGEAGANVLTF. The chain employs TRBV11-3 and TRBJ2-6, with D possibly TRBD2 on 5 matching bases. The CDR3 contains 18 residues. Trimming cost V 2 bases and J 2 bases, with 16 bases left between them. The germline CDR1 and CDR2 sequences are SGHNT and YENEEA. Using reference TRBV11-3 and TRBJ2-6 for the parts outside the CDR3, the full variable domain is EAGVVQSPRYKIIEKKQPVAFWCNPISGHNTLYWYLQNLGQGPELLIRYENEEAVDDSQLPKDRFSAERLKGVDSTLKIQPAELGDSAVYLCASSLNRIGEAGANVLTFGAGSRLTVL.

This sequence joins TRBV5-1 and TRBJ1-5; D not certain. With 5 bases removed from V and 0 bases from J, the gap between germline ends came to 9 bases. The CDR3 is 14 amino acids. CDR1 and CDR2 (germline): SGHRS, YFSETQ. The CDR3: CASSPDYSNQPQHF. CDR3 sequence (DNA): TGCGCCAGCAGTCCAGACTATAGCAATCAGCCCCAGCATTTT.

The chain couples TRBV7-2 to TRBJ2-3, with 7 bases aligning to TRBD2. Germline V gives CDR1 SGHTA, CDR2 FQGNSA. The ends lost 5 bases at V and 4 bases at J; junction bases unmatched: 15. The CDR3 covers 17 residues. The CDR3 is CASSPAGLVQLADTQYF. The CDR3, as DNA: TGTGCCAGCAGCCCAGCCGGACTAGTCCAATTGGCAGATACGCAGTATTTT. Full variable domain (rest looked up from reference TRBV7-2 and TRBJ2-3): GAGVSQSPSNKVTEKGKDVELRCDPISGHTALYWYRQSLGQGLEFLIYFQGNSAPDKSGLPSDRFSAERTGGSVSTLTIQRTQQEDSAVYLCASSPAGLVQLADTQYFGPGTRLTVL.

This clone was seen only once. The rearrangement joins TRBV12-3 or TRBV12-4 to TRBJ1-2, with a weak D call TRBD1 (5 bases). With 3 bases removed from V and 7 bases from J, the gap between germline ends came to 12 bases. The CDR3 length is 13 residues. The CDR3 coding sequence is TGTGCCAGCAGTTTTAGGGGTAGACCTGGCTACACCTTC. Protein: CASSFRGRPGYTF.

This chain links TRBV19 with TRBJ1-1, with D unclear. The germline V gene has CDR1 LNHDA and CDR2 SQIVND (reference sequence). This CDR3 region has 15 residues. Between the trimmed V and J ends, which lost 1 base and 0 bases, there was a span of 9 bases. CDR3 bases: TGTGCCAGTAGTATAGCAGGCAGGCTGAACACTGAAGCTTTCTTT. This sequence encodes CASSIAGRLNTEAFF.

The chain links TRBV5-1 to TRBJ1-3; 8 bases fit TRBD1. Germline trimming cut 3 bases from V and 6 bases from J; bases unmatched to any gene: 8. Germline V gives CDR1 SGHRS, CDR2 YFSETQ. This CDR3 has 15 amino acids. The CDR3 DNA follows: TGCGCCAGCAGCTCAACGGGACAGGAATTAAACACCATATATTTT. Translated: CASSSTGQELNTIYF. Filled out from reference TRBV5-1 and TRBJ1-3, the complete variable domain reads KAGVTQTPRYLIKTRGQQVTLSCSPISGHRSVSWYQQTPGQGLQFLFEYFSETQRNKGNFPGRFSGRQFSNSRSEMNVSTLELGDSALYLCASSSTGQELNTIYFGEGSWLTVV.

J is TRBJ1-2 and V is TRBV7-9; 8 bases align to TRBD1. Per germline, CDR1 SEHNR and CDR2 FQNEAQ (reference sequence). V trimming: 1 base; J trimming: 7 bases; junction bases outside the gene matches: 8. This CDR3 is 15 amino acids long. CDR3 DNA: TGTGCCAGCAGCTTAGTAGGTGCGACAGGGGTTGGCTACACCTTC. It yields the protein CASSLVGATGVGYTF.

The chain carries TRBV18 and TRBJ1-2, with 7 bases matching TRBD1. This CDR3 is 13 amino acids long. Trimming removed 4 bases from V and 7 bases from J; junction bases left unmatched: 6. Per germline, CDR1 KGHSH and CDR2 LQKENI. The CDR3 sequence: CASSQGGESGYTF. In DNA form, the CDR3 reads TGTGCCAGCTCACAAGGGGGCGAATCTGGCTACACCTTC.

The J gene is TRBJ2-5, the V gene TRBV6-5; D is possibly TRBD2 (6 bases). The CDR3 sequence is 14 residues long. Germline assignment: CDR1 MNHEY and CDR2 SVGAGI. V was pared by 6 bases and J by 5 bases, with 16 bases between. In DNA, the CDR3 is TGTGCCAGCAGGGCTAGCGCCCGAGGGGAGACCCAGTACTTC. Protein product: CASRASARGETQYF.

The rearrangement joins TRBV19 to TRBJ2-4, with TRBD2 as a possible D gene (7 bases). V was cut by 2 bases and J by 5 bases, with 19 bases left in between. This CDR3 has 17 amino acids. Per the germline V gene, CDR1 is LNHDA and CDR2 is SQIVND (reference sequence). In nucleotides, the CDR3 is TGTGCCAGTAGTATAAGGCTAGCGGAGGGGGGGCAAAACATTCAGTACTTC. Translation: CASSIRLAEGGQNIQYF.

The J gene is TRBJ2-1, the V gene TRBV4-3; 16 nucleotides align to TRBD2. J was trimmed by 9 bases and V by 6 bases; bases with no gene match: 2. The CDR3 sequence is 14 residues long. Germline CDR1 LGHNA, CDR2 YSLEER. CDR3 protein: CASRGLAGGGEQFF. CDR3 in DNA: TGCGCCAGCAGGGGACTAGCGGGGGGGGGTGAGCAGTTCTTC.

The chain carries TRBV7-2 and TRBJ2-3; D is undetermined. Germline-derived CDR1 and CDR2 are SGHTA and FQGNSA. V was trimmed by 4 bases and J by 4 bases, leaving 9 bases between them. The CDR3 runs to 13 residues. CDR3 nucleotides: TGTGCCAGCAGCTCCGGGTGGGCAGATACGCAGTATTTT. Amino acid sequence: CASSSGWADTQYF.

The chain employs TRBV5-5 and TRBJ2-1; 8 bases line up with TRBD2. V was clipped by 0 bases and J by 2 bases; unmatched bases: 4. Germline CDR1 is SGHKS and CDR2 is YYEKEE (reference sequence). The CDR3 is 16 amino acids. CDR3 sequence: CASSLAIGGAYNEQFF. CDR3 coding DNA: TGTGCCAGCAGCTTGGCCATCGGGGGGGCCTACAATGAGCAGTTCTTC. The full variable domain, in which reference TRBV5-5 and TRBJ2-1 provide the parts outside the CDR3, is DAGVTQSPTHLIKTRGQQVTLRCSPISGHKSVSWYQQVLGQGPQFIFQYYEKEERGRGNFPDRFSARQFPNYSSELNVNALLLGDSALYLCASSLAIGGAYNEQFFGPGTRLTVL.